This T cell receptor beta chain was documented in a study of a mutant IDH1 vaccine in newly diagnosed glioma. CDR1 and CDR2 from the germline V gene are LNHDA and SQIVND (reference sequence). J lost 7 bases, V lost 5 bases, and 8 bases had no gene match. This CDR3 has 16 residues. Described time point: week 5, during vaccination. Vaccine doses each comprised 300 ug of mutant IDH1 20-mer peptide, with topical imiquimod. Comment on this clone: Its antigen is not identified.

Libraries were prepared by immunoSEQ multiplex PCR; TCRdb keeps only in-frame clonotypes and omits some of them. This table holds about 58,000 clones, under 90% found once. The TCR comes from a woman aged 45 to 65 with glioma. The chain combines TRBV19 with TRBJ1-6, with 10 nucleotides matching TRBD1. The sample in question was PBMCs, obtained from a glioma patient whose treatment included an IDH1 peptide vaccine. The CDR3 DNA is TGTGCCAGTAGTCTTCCCGACAGGGGGCGGAATTCACCCCTCCACTTT. It yields the protein CASSLPDRGRNSPLHF.